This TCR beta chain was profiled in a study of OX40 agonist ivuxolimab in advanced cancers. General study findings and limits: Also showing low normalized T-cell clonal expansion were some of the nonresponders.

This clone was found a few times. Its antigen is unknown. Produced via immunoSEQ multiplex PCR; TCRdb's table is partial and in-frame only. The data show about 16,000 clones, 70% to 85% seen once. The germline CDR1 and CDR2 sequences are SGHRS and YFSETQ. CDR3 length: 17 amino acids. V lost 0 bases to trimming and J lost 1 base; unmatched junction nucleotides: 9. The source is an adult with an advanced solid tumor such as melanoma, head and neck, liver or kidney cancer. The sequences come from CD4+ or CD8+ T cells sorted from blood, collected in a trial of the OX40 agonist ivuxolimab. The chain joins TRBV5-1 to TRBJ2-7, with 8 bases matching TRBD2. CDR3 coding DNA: TGCGCCAGCAGCTTGGCTGACGGGGGGGTGCTTTCCTACGAGCAGTACTTC. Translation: CASSLADGGVLSYEQYF.